Here is one T cell receptor beta chain with its context. Generated by immunoSEQ multiplex PCR, the TCRdb table keeps only in-frame clones and is missing some. The sample carries about 220,000 clones, 80% to 90% recorded once. This entry comes from a study of cytomegalovirus exposure and HLA in healthy donors. V lost 5 bases and J 0 bases, leaving 14 bases between the germline ends. Germline CDR1 SEHNR, CDR2 FQNEAQ (reference sequence). The CDR3 totals 15 residues. This clonotype was sampled from a woman aged 18-29 years in good health and CMV-seronegative. The rearrangement links TRBV7-9 to TRBJ2-7, with a tentative D call TRBD1 (5 bases). Specimen: PBMCs. CDR3 sequence (DNA): TGTGCCAGCAGCAGCCAGGGTAGGAGCTCCTACGAGCAGTACTTC. Amino acid sequence: CASSSQGRSSYEQYF.